This T cell receptor (beta chain) derives from a study of blood T cell repertoires in COVID-19. Background on the study: PBMCs, B-cell-depleted T cells, or T cells were the source of the cDNA or gDNA that made up the material.

In the original analysis: It was from reference gene primer amplification that nucleated cell counts were estimated. Assay: immunoSEQ multiplex PCR; the TCRdb copy retains only in-frame clones and omits some. V and J calls and clone size are copied from that table; D and trimming were computed from the DNA. The data contain 150,000 to 200,000 clones, around nine tenths of them singletons. The germline CDR1 and CDR2 sequences are MDHEN and SYDVKM. There are 14 residues in the CDR3. Trimming removed 3 bases at V and 2 bases at J, with 11 bases between. V gene TRBV28 combines with J gene TRBJ2-7; D not certain. The sequenced sample consisted of peripheral blood. The source of this sequence is a man aged 40-49 years with active or convalescent COVID-19. DNA of the CDR3: TGTGCCAGCAGTTTTCGCAGGTTTACCTACGAGCAGTACTTC. As protein: CASSFRRFTYEQYF.